One and the same sample provided the 30 T cell receptor beta chains below, sequenced in a study of blood T cell repertoires in COVID-19. Method: immunoSEQ multiplex PCR; TCRdb's copy keeps in-frame clones and lacks some. This table has tens of thousands of clones, around 80% appearing once. Sample: peripheral blood. The receptor source for this set is a human donor in a cohort sampled during active or convalescent COVID-19.

This clone was recorded only once. CDR3 bases: TGTGCCAGCAGCTTGGTCAGGTTCGGCTACGAGCAGTACTTC. It yields the protein CASSLVRFGYEQYF. The chain is built from TRBV5-5 and TRBJ2-7; D is ambiguous. The germline CDR1 and CDR2 sequences are SGHKS and YYEKEE (reference sequence). Between the trimmed V and J ends, which lost 0 bases and 3 bases, there was a span of 10 bases. This CDR3 spans 14 amino acids.

The V call is TRBV7-2, the J call TRBJ2-7, with TRBD1 as a possible D gene (6 bases). This CDR3 has 13 amino acids. Germline values: CDR1 SGHTA, CDR2 FQGNSA. V lost 5 bases to trimming and J lost 7 bases, with 15 bases between them. The CDR3 sequence: CASSKDRLGEQYF. The CDR3 region has the DNA TGTGCCAGCAGCAAAGACAGGTTGGGGGAGCAGTACTTC.

This sequence joins TRBV4-3 and TRBJ1-4; D unresolved. This CDR3 is 14 amino acids long. V was cut by 1 base and J by 6 bases, with 9 bases left in between. The germline V gene has CDR1 LGHNA and CDR2 YSLEER. DNA of the CDR3: TGCGCCAGCAGCCAAGCTCGGGGTTATGAAAAACTGTTTTTT. Protein product: CASSQARGYEKLFF.

The count of this clone is one. This chain joins TRBV11-2 and TRBJ2-7; possible D gene TRBD1, 6 bases. The CDR3 sequence is 13 residues long. V was trimmed by 3 bases and J by 3 bases, leaving 9 bases between them. CDR1 SGHAT and CDR2 FQNNGV come from the germline V gene. CDR3 protein: CASSFGQLYEQYF. The CDR3 bases are TGTGCCAGCAGCTTCGGACAGCTCTACGAGCAGTACTTC.

The genes are TRBV3-1 (or the pseudogene TRBV3-2) and TRBJ1-1; D remains unclear. The ends were cut back, 4 bases at V and 3 bases at J, with 9 bases in the middle. This CDR3 spans 13 amino acids. CDR1 and CDR2 from the germline V gene are LGHDT and YNNKEL (reference sequence). The CDR3 protein is CASSLGTDTEAFF. As DNA, the CDR3 is TGTGCCAGCAGCCTCGGTACGGACACTGAAGCTTTCTTT.

The gene calls are TRBV11-2 and TRBJ1-1; 8 bases are a match to TRBD1. Germline loops: CDR1 SGHAT, CDR2 FQNNGV. Trimming cost V 2 bases and J 4 bases; bases outside gene matches: 3. The length of the CDR3 is 14 residues. The CDR3 bases are TGTGCCAGCAGCTTACAGGGGGCTGGCACTGAAGCTTTCTTT. Its protein product is CASSLQGAGTEAFF. Complete variable domain (other parts from reference TRBV11-2 and TRBJ1-1): EAGVAQSPRYKIIEKRQSVAFWCNPISGHATLYWYQQILGQGPKLLIQFQNNGVVDDSQLPKDRFSAERLKGVDSTLKIQPAKLEDSAVYLCASSLQGAGTEAFFGQGTRLTVV.

This sequence joins TRBV7-9 and TRBJ1-1; TRBD1 matches 7 bases. V lost 5 bases to trimming and J lost 1 base; unmatched junction nucleotides: 1. Germline CDR1 reads SEHNR; CDR2 reads FQNEAQ (reference sequence). The CDR3 is 13 residues long. The chain's CDR3 is CASSRTGNTEAFF. DNA for the CDR3: TGTGCCAGCAGCAGGACAGGGAACACTGAAGCTTTCTTT.

This sequence joins TRBV7-9 and TRBJ2-1, with TRBD2 identical over 14 bases. The ends lost 5 bases at V and 7 bases at J; junction bases unmatched: 13. This CDR3 region has 18 residues. The germline CDR1 and CDR2 sequences are SEHNR and FQNEAQ (reference sequence). This chain's CDR3 is CASSPWTSGGPRTNEQFF. In DNA, the CDR3 is TGTGCCAGCAGCCCCTGGACTAGCGGGGGGCCAAGAACGAATGAGCAGTTCTTC.

The V call is TRBV4-1, the J call TRBJ2-5; D is unclear. This CDR3 region has 12 residues. Germline V gene data show CDR1 as MGHRA and CDR2 as YSYEKL. V dropped 7 bases and J dropped 4 bases, with 10 bases sitting between them. The chain's CDR3 is CASTERGETQYF. The CDR3 nucleotides read TGCGCCAGCACAGAGCGAGGAGAGACCCAGTACTTC.

The rearrangement joins TRBV5-1 to TRBJ2-4; TRBD1 agrees at 9 bases. CDR1 is SGHRS and CDR2 is YFSETQ in the germline V gene. This CDR3 has 18 amino acids. V trimming: 4 bases; J trimming: 3 bases; junction bases outside the gene matches: 14. The CDR3 protein is CASSPGGGQGLGKNIQYF. CDR3 in DNA: TGCGCCAGCAGCCCCGGAGGGGGACAGGGCTTAGGCAAAAACATTCAGTACTTC.

This CDR3 is CASSYSGRGGNTIYF. CDR3 DNA sequence: TGTGCCAGCAGTTACTCGGGCAGGGGAGGAAACACCATATATTTT. The chain employs TRBV6-5 and TRBJ1-3; TRBD1 might be the D (6 bases). The length of the CDR3 is 15 residues. Germline V gene sequence: CDR1 MNHEY, CDR2 SVGAGI. The V end lost 0 bases, the J end lost 4 bases, and 10 bases lay between the germline ends.

This chain connects TRBV15 to TRBJ1-4; D not resolved. CDR1 is LNHNV and CDR2 is YYDKDF in the germline V gene (reference sequence). The V and J ends lost 5 bases and 1 base respectively, with 14 bases between them. CDR3 length equals 16 residues. The chain's CDR3 is CATSRQAGVTNEKLFF. The CDR3 region has the DNA TGTGCCACCAGCCGTCAAGCCGGGGTAACTAATGAAAAACTGTTTTTT.

V is TRBV12-5 and J is TRBJ1-1; D perhaps matches TRBD1 (5 bases). CDR3 length equals 12 residues. The V gene lost 4 bases and the J gene lost 12 bases, with 15 bases spanning the gap. Germline V gene sequence: CDR1 LGHNT, CDR2 FRNRAP. The CDR3 sequence is CASGSPGYVPFF. In nucleotides, the CDR3 is TGTGCTAGTGGTTCCCCAGGGTATGTACCTTTCTTT.

This clone was observed a few times. The V call is TRBV27, the J call TRBJ2-1; 10 bases map to TRBD2. CDR3 length equals 16 residues. V shed 8 bases and J 10 bases; nucleotides not matched to a gene: 17. CDR1 is MNHEY and CDR2 is SMNVEV in the germline V gene (reference sequence). The CDR3 DNA is TGTGCCAGCGTCGGGCGACAGCGGGGGGGCCTCGAGGAGCAGTTCTTC. As protein: CASVGRQRGGLEEQFF.

V gene TRBV21-1 combines with J gene TRBJ2-1; the table gives TRBD1 as D, unverified against the DNA. TRBV21-1 is a recognized pseudogene. This CDR3 has 16 residues. Written as DNA, the CDR3 is TGTGCCAGCAGCAAAGCCGGACAGGGGAGGAACAATGAGCAGTTCTTC. Protein: CASSKAGQGRNNEQFF.

The chain has TRBV18 and TRBJ1-2; the match to TRBD1 covers 7 bases. CDR1 and CDR2 from the germline V gene are KGHSH and LQKENI. J lost 4 bases, V lost 4 bases, and 3 bases had no gene match. This CDR3 comprises 13 residues. In DNA form, the CDR3 reads TGTGCCAGCTCACGTCAGGGGGTCTATGGCTACACCTTC. It codes for CASSRQGVYGYTF.

This sequence joins TRBV12-5 and TRBJ2-7; perhaps TRBD1 as D (5 bases). The CDR3 contains 13 residues. V lost 5 bases and J 3 bases, leaving 11 bases between the germline ends. Germline V gene data show CDR1 as LGHNT and CDR2 as FRNRAP. CDR3 sequence: CASGRDRIYEQYF. In DNA, the CDR3 is TGTGCTAGTGGTCGTGACAGAATCTACGAGCAGTACTTC.

The chain uses TRBV12-3 or TRBV12-4 and TRBJ1-2, with D perhaps matching TRBD1 (6 bases). The length of the CDR3 is 13 residues. V lost 3 bases, J lost 3 bases, and 8 bases lay in between. CDR3: CASSFPGDYGYTF. The CDR3 DNA follows: TGTGCCAGCAGTTTCCCAGGGGACTATGGCTACACCTTC.

The chain carries TRBV5-1 and TRBJ2-3, with 7 bases matching TRBD2. V shed 0 bases and J 3 bases; nucleotides not matched to a gene: 4. CDR1 is SGHRS, CDR2 YFSETQ, per germline. The CDR3 is 15 residues long. CDR3 loop: CASSLGTRETDTQYF. DNA of the CDR3: TGCGCCAGCAGCTTGGGGACTAGAGAAACAGATACGCAGTATTTT. Using reference TRBV5-1 and TRBJ2-3 for the parts outside the CDR3, the full variable domain is KAGVTQTPRYLIKTRGQQVTLSCSPISGHRSVSWYQQTPGQGLQFLFEYFSETQRNKGNFPGRFSGRQFSNSRSEMNVSTLELGDSALYLCASSLGTRETDTQYFGPGTRLTVL.

This sequence joins TRBV7-9 and TRBJ1-4; D not resolved. V lost 7 bases, J lost 4 bases, and 7 bases lay in between. The CDR3 extends over 12 amino acids. Germline loops: CDR1 SEHNR, CDR2 FQNEAQ (reference sequence). DNA of the CDR3: TGTGCCAGCACCCGGGATAATGAAAAACTGTTTTTT. This gives the protein CASTRDNEKLFF.

This chain links TRBV6-1 with TRBJ2-7; 7 nucleotides align to TRBD1. Germline V CDR1 and CDR2: MNHNS, SASEGT. This CDR3 spans 15 amino acids. With 0 bases clipped from V and 3 bases from J, the junction kept 5 bases outside the gene matches. DNA of the CDR3: TGTGCCAGCAGTGAAGCTGAGACAGGGTACTACGAGCAGTACTTC. Protein sequence: CASSEAETGYYEQYF.

This chain joins TRBV19 and TRBJ1-1; the match to TRBD1 covers 8 bases. V shed 6 bases and J 2 bases; nucleotides not matched to a gene: 14. Germline loops: CDR1 LNHDA, CDR2 SQIVND (reference sequence). This CDR3 is built from 17 residues. The DNA of the CDR3 is TGTGCCAGTAGCCACAGACCGGGACAGGAGGGCAACACTGAAGCTTTCTTT. Translation: CASSHRPGQEGNTEAFF.

This rearrangement joins TRBV11-3 to TRBJ1-1; the D gene is possibly TRBD1 (6 bases). This CDR3 contains 11 residues. CDR1 and CDR2 (germline): SGHNT, YENEEA. V was trimmed by 6 bases and J by 7 bases, leaving 9 bases between them. The CDR3 DNA reads TGTGCCAGCAGTCCGGACAGTGAAGCTTTCTTT. Translation: CASSPDSEAFF.

V gene TRBV5-8 combines with J gene TRBJ1-5, with D perhaps TRBD1 (5 bases). V dropped 5 bases and J dropped 3 bases, with 12 bases sitting between them. The CDR3 spans 14 residues. The germline CDR1 and CDR2 sequences are SGHTS and YDEGEE. The CDR3 protein is CASSDRQNNQPQHF. The DNA for the CDR3 is TGTGCCAGCAGTGACAGACAGAACAATCAGCCCCAGCATTTT. The whole variable domain, filled in from reference TRBV5-8 and TRBJ1-5, reads EAGVTQSPTHLIKTRGQQATLRCSPISGHTSVYWYQQALGLGLQFLLWYDEGEERNRGNFPPRFSGRQFPNYSSELNVNALELEDSALYLCASSDRQNNQPQHFGDGTRLSIL.

The chain couples TRBV9 to TRBJ1-2, with no clear D. This CDR3 is built from 15 residues. Trimming shortened V by 0 bases and J by 1 base, and 10 bases separated the two germline ends. Germline CDR1 and CDR2: SGDLS and YYNGEE. CDR3 coding DNA: TGTGCCAGCAGCGTAGCTCTGGGGAGTAACTATGGCTACACCTTC. Translating gives CASSVALGSNYGYTF.

The chain uses TRBV29-1 and TRBJ1-1; the D is unclear. The V end lost 7 bases, the J end lost 1 base, and 22 bases lay between the germline ends. CDR1 and CDR2 (germline): SQVTM, ANQGSEA. The CDR3 covers 16 residues. CDR3 in amino acids: CSATESERLRNTEAFF. The CDR3 nucleotides are TGCAGCGCCACAGAGTCCGAAAGGTTGAGGAACACTGAAGCTTTCTTT.

The sample holds a few counts of this clone. The rearrangement uses TRBV5-4 and TRBJ1-2; D possibly corresponds to TRBD1 (6 bases). Germline CDR1 and CDR2: SGHNT and YYREEE (reference sequence). CDR3 length: 14 residues. Between the trimmed V and J ends, which lost 2 bases and 8 bases, there was a span of 16 bases. The CDR3 region is CASSFQGRSGGYTF. CDR3 nucleotide sequence: TGTGCCAGCAGCTTTCAGGGGCGGTCCGGGGGCTACACCTTC.

The chain uses TRBV3-1 (or the pseudogene TRBV3-2) and TRBJ1-1; 10 bases agree with TRBD1. CDR1 is LGHDT, CDR2 YNNKEL, per germline (reference sequence). This CDR3 is built from 16 residues. Losses at the gene ends were 7 bases for V and 0 bases for J; bases not matched to a gene: 8. In DNA, the CDR3 is TGTGCCAGCACCAGGGGGACAGGGGACATGAACACTGAAGCTTTCTTT. It specifies CASTRGTGDMNTEAFF.

The chain employs TRBV7-9 and TRBJ1-4; D is uncertain. The V end was cut by 1 base, the J end by 6 bases, with 12 bases between. The length of the CDR3 is 15 residues. Germline CDR1 and CDR2: SEHNR and FQNEAQ (reference sequence). The CDR3 loop reads CASSLDSRPYEKLFF. The CDR3 DNA reads as TGTGCCAGCAGCTTAGATAGCAGACCATATGAAAAACTGTTTTTT.

The chain employs TRBV5-1 and TRBJ2-7, with D possibly matching TRBD1 (6 bases). V was cut by 2 bases and J by 3 bases, with 15 bases left in between. The CDR3 is 15 residues long. The V gene's germline CDR1 is SGHRS and CDR2 YFSETQ. CDR3: CASSLAPGTNYEQYF. The DNA for the CDR3 is TGCGCCAGCAGCTTAGCACCCGGGACAAACTACGAGCAGTACTTC.